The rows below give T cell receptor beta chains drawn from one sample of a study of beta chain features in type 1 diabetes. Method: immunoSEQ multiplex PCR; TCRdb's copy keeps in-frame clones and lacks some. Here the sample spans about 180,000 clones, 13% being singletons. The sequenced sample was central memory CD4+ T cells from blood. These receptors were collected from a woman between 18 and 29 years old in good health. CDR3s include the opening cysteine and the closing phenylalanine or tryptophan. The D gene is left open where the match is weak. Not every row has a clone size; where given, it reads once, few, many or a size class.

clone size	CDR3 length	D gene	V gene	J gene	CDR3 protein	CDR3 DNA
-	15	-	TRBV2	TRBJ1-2	CASISARVGGYGYTF	TGTGCCAGCATTTCCGCCCGGGTAGGGGGATATGGCTACACCTTC
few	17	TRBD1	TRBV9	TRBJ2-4	CASSVEATRGQGSIQYF	TGTGCCAGCAGCGTAGAAGCGACTCGGGGACAGGGTTCCATTCAGTACTTC
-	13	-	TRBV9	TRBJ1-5	CASSRSSNQPQHF	TGTGCCAGCAGCCGTAGCTCGAATCAGCCCCAGCATTTT
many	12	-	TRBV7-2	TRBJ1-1	CASGGRSPEAFF	TGTGCCAGCGGCGGTCGAAGTCCCGAAGCTTTCTTT
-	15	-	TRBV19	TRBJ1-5	CASSIQGRGNQPQHF	TGTGCCAGTAGTATACAGGGGAGAGGCAATCAGCCCCAGCATTTT
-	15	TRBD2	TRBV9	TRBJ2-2	CASSLASGTAGELFF	TGTGCCAGCAGCCTAGCCAGCGGGACTGCCGGGGAGCTGTTTTTT
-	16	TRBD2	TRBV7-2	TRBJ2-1	CASSFGPGLAGHEQFF	TGTGCCAGCAGCTTCGGCCCGGGACTAGCGGGACATGAGCAGTTCTTC
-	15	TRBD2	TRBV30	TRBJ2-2	CAWSVFPGRDRELFF	TGTGCCTGGAGTGTGTTTCCAGGGAGGGACCGGGAGCTGTTTTTT
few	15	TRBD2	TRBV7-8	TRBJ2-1	CASSSREGLYNEQFF	TGTGCCAGCAGCTCCCGGGAGGGCCTCTACAATGAGCAGTTCTTC
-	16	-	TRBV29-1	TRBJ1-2	CSVVRSPGQANYGYTF	TGCAGCGTTGTAAGGAGCCCAGGGCAAGCTAACTATGGCTACACCTTC
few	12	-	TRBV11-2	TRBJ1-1	CASSRIREVAFF	TGTGCCAGCAGCCGTATAAGGGAGGTAGCTTTCTTT
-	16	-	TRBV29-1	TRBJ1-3	CSVPAAGSNSGNTIYF	TGCAGCGTCCCAGCCGCGGGGTCGAACTCTGGAAACACCATATATTTT
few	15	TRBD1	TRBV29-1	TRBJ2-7	CSVERPGQVRYEQYF	TGCAGCGTAGAGAGACCGGGACAGGTTCGCTACGAGCAGTACTTC
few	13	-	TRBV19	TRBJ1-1	CASSRQPNTEAFF	TGTGCCAGTTCAAGACAGCCGAACACTGAAGCTTTCTTT
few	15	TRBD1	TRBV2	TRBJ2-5	CASSAGGDFQETQYF	TGTGCCAGCAGTGCAGGGGGCGATTTCCAAGAGACCCAGTACTTC
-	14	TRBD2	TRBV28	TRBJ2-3	CASSLRTSGDTQYF	TGTGCCAGCAGTCTTAGGACTAGCGGTGATACGCAGTATTTT